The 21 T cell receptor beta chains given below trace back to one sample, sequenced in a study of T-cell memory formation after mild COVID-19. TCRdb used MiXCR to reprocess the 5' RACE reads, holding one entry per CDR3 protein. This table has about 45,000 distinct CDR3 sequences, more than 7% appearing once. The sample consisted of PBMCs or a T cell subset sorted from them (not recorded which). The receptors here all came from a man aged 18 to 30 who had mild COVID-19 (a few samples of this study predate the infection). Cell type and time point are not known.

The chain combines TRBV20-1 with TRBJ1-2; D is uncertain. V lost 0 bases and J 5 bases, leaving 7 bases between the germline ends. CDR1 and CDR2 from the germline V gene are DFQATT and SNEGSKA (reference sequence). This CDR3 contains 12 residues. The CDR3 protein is CSARENRYGYTF. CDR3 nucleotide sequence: TGCAGTGCTAGAGAGAACCGTTATGGCTACACCTTC.

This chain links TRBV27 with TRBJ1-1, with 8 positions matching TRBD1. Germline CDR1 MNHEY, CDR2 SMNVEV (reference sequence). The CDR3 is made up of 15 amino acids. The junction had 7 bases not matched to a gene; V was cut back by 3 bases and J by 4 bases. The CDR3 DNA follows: TGTGCCAGCAGTTTCTTGGACAGGGTAGGCACTGAAGCTTTCTTT. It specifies CASSFLDRVGTEAFF.

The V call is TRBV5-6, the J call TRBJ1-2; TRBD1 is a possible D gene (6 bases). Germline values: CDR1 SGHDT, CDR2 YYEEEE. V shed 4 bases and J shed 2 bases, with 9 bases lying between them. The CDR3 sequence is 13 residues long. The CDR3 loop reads CASSRTVNYGYTF. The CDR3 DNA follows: TGTGCCAGCAGCCGGACAGTCAACTATGGCTACACCTTC.

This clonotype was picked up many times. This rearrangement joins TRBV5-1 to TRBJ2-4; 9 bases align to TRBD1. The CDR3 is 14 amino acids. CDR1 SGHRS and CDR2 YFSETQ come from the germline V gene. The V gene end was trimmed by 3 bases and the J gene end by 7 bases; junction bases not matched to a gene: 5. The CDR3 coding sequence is TGCGCCAGCAGCTCCGGACAGGGGCGGAACATTCAGTACTTC. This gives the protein CASSSGQGRNIQYF. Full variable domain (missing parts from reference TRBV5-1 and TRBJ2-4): KAGVTQTPRYLIKTRGQQVTLSCSPISGHRSVSWYQQTPGQGLQFLFEYFSETQRNKGNFPGRFSGRQFSNSRSEMNVSTLELGDSALYLCASSSGQGRNIQYFGAGTRLSVL.

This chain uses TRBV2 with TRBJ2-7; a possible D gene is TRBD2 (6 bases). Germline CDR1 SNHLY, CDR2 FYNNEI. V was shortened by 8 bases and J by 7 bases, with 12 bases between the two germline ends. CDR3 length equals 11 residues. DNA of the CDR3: TGTGCCAGCGTATACGCGGGAGAGCAGTACTTC. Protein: CASVYAGEQYF.

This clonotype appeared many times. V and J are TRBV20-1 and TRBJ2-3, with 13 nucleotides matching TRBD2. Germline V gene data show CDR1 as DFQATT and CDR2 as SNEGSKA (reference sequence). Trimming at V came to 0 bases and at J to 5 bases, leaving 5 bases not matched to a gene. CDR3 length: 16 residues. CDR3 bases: TGCAGTGCTAGAGATGCAAGGACTAGCGGGGGAGATACGCAGTATTTT. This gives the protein CSARDARTSGGDTQYF.

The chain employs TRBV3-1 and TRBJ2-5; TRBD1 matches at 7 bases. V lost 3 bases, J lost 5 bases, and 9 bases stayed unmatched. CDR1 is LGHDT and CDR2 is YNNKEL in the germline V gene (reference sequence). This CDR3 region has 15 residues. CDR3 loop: CASSHGTVPSETQYF. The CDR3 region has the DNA TGTGCCAGCAGCCACGGGACAGTCCCTTCGGAGACCCAGTACTTC.

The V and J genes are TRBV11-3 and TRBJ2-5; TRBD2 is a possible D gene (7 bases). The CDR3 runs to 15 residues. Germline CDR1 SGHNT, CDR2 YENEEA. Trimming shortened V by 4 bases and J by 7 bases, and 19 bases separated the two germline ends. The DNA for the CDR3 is TGTGCCAGCAGCTCGGGCGCCGGGGGGCCGGTGACCCAGTACTTC. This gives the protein CASSSGAGGPVTQYF.

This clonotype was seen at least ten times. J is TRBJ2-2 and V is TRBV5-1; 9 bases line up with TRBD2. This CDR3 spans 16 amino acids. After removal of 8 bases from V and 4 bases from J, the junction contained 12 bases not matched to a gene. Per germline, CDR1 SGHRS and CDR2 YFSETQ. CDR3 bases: TGCGCCAGTCAAGAGGTAGCGGGGGACCTCACCGGGGAGCTGTTTTTT. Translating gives CASQEVAGDLTGELFF.

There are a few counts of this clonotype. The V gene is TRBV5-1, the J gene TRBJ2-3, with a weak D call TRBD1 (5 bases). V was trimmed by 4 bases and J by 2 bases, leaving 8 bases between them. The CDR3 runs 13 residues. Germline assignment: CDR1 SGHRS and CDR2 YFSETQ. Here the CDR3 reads CASSADNTDTQYF. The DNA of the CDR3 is TGCGCCAGCAGCGCGGACAACACAGATACGCAGTATTTT.

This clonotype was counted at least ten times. The DNA of the CDR3 is TGCAGTGCTAGAGACCCGGGACTAGCGACGAAGACCCAGTACTTC. Its protein is CSARDPGLATKTQYF. This chain uses TRBV20-1 with TRBJ2-5; the match to TRBD2 covers 10 bases. The CDR3 runs to 15 residues. Germline assignment: CDR1 DFQATT and CDR2 SNEGSKA (reference sequence). After removal of 0 bases from V and 6 bases from J, the junction contained 7 bases not matched to a gene.

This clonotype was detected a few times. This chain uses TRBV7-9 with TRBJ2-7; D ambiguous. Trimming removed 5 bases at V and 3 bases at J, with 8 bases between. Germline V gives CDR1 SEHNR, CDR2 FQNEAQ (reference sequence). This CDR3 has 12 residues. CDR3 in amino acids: CASSRNNYEQYV. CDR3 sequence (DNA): TGTGCCAGCAGCCGCAACAACTACGAGCAGTACGTC.

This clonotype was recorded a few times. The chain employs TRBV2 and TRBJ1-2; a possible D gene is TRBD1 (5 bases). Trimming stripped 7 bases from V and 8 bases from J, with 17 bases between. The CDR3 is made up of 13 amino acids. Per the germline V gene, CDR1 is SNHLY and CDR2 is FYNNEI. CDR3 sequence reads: CASIWTAKGGYTF. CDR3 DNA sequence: TGTGCCAGCATATGGACGGCCAAGGGGGGCTACACCTTC.

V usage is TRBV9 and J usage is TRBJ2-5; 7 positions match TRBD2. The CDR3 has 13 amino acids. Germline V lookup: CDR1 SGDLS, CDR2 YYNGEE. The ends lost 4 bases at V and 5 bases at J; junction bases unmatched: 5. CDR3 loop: CASSKDGGETQYF. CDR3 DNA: TGTGCCAGCAGCAAGGACGGGGGGGAGACCCAGTACTTC.

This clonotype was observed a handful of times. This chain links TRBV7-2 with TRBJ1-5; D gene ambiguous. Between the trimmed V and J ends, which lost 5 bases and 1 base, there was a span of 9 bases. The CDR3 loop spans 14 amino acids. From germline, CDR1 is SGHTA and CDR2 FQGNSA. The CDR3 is CASSQSVSNQPQHF. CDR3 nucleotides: TGTGCCAGCAGCCAGAGTGTAAGCAATCAGCCCCAGCATTTT.

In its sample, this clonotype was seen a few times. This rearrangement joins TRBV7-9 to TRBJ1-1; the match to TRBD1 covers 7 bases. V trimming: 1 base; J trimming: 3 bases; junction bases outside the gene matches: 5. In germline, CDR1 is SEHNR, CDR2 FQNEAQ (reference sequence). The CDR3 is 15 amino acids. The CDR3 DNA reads TGTGCCAGCAGCTTAGAAGGGGGCGGCTACACTGAAGCTTTCTTT. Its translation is CASSLEGGGYTEAFF. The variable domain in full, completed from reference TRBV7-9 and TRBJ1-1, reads DTGVSQNPRHKITKRGQNVTFRCDPISEHNRLYWYRQTLGQGPEFLTYFQNEAQLEKSRLLSDRFSAERPKGSFSTLEIQRTEQGDSAMYLCASSLEGGGYTEAFFGQGTRLTVV.

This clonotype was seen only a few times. The CDR3 bases are TGTGCCACCGGGGTCATATCCAGTCGCAATGAGCAGTTCTTC. Translating gives CATGVISSRNEQFF. V is TRBV27 and J is TRBJ2-1; a possible D gene is TRBD2 (5 bases). Trimming took off 10 bases at V and 6 bases at J, with 19 bases between the two ends. The V gene's germline CDR1 is MNHEY and CDR2 SMNVEV (reference sequence). There are 14 residues in the CDR3.

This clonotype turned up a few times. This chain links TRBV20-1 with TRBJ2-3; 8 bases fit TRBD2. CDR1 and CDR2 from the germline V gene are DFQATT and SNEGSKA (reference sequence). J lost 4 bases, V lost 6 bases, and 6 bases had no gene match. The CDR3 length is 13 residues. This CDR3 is CSAGGVGADTQYF. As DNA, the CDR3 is TGCAGTGCCGGGGGGGTGGGGGCAGATACGCAGTATTTT.

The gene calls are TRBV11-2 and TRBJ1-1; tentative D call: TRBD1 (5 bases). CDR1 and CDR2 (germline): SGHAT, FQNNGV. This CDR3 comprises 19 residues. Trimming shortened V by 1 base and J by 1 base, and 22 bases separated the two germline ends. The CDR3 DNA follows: TGTGCCAGCAGCTTAGTTCCCGCGCGGGGACGGTTAAAGAACACTGAAGCTTTCTTT. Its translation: CASSLVPARGRLKNTEAFF. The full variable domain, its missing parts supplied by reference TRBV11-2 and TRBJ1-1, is EAGVAQSPRYKIIEKRQSVAFWCNPISGHATLYWYQQILGQGPKLLIQFQNNGVVDDSQLPKDRFSAERLKGVDSTLKIQPAKLEDSAVYLCASSLVPARGRLKNTEAFFGQGTRLTVV.

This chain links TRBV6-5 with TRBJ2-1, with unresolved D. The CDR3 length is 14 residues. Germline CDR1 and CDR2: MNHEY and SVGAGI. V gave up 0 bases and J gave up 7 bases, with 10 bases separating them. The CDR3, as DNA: TGTGCCAGCAGTTACTCGAGGACCTTTAATGAGCAGTTCTTC. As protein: CASSYSRTFNEQFF.

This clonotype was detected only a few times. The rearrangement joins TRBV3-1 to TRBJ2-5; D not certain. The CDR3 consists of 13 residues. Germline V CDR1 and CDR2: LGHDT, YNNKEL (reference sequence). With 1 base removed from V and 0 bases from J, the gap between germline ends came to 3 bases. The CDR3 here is CASSQGYQETQYF. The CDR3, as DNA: TGTGCCAGCAGCCAAGGATACCAAGAGACCCAGTACTTC.